Listed here is a single T cell receptor beta chain. Its antigen is not yet known. Base-call qualities are not available, and no considerably larger clone is one nucleotide away. The trial excluded patients who had a history of autoimmune disease or were on systemic immunosuppression. Peripheral blood for TCR sequencing was collected from all dose cohorts at baseline, on cycle 4 day 1, and on cycle 7 day 1. The samples were drawn from a first-in-human, open-label, multicenter phase I dose-escalation trial of ivuxolimab. The trial enrolled adults with locally advanced or metastatic head and neck squamous cell, hepatocellular, melanoma or renal cell carcinoma. Before TCR sequencing, CD4+ T cells and CD8+ T cells were sorted from peripheral blood as separate populations. V is cut back by 7 bases and J by 6 bases, with 7 bases in the junction unmatched. Per the germline V gene, MNHEY is the CDR1 and SVGAGI is the CDR2. From the cysteine through the phenylalanine, the CDR3 covers 14 amino acids. The kept DNA is CDR3 alone, 42 bases in frame from the first base.

For sequencing of the TCRbeta CDR3 region, genomic DNA was extracted from the sorted cells. The immunoSEQ Assay was used to sequence the TCRbeta CDR3 regions. Imported from immuneACCESS, the table was reduced by TCRdb to in-frame sequences with V and J called. These copies leave out some clones; in studies compared against another copy, an unresolved V gene accounts for under half, and the cause of the remainder is not known. Within this sample are fewer than 40,000 clones, with 65% to 80% of them counted one time only. Around 13% of the sample lies in the top ten. The sample comes from a study of OX40 agonist ivuxolimab in advanced cancers. For context, the study as a whole: The costimulatory receptor OX40 (CD134) was targeted by ivuxolimab, a fully human IgG2 agonistic monoclonal antibody. Intravenous ivuxolimab was administered to patients every 2 weeks at six dose levels: 0.01, 0.1, 0.3, 1.5, 3 and 10 mg/kg. Of the approximately 53 patients in dose escalation, some 20 had hepatocellular carcinoma, some 15 had melanoma, 9 had renal cell carcinoma and 9 had head and neck cancer. A male proportion of 70% to 90% and a mean age of 60 years, ranging from about 20 to 85, were recorded for the dose-escalation cohort. Patients were allowed to have had prior anti-PD-1, anti-PD-L1 or anti-CTLA-4 therapy, and around 40% of the dose-escalation patients had previously received checkpoint inhibitors. Partial responses were achieved by three dose-escalation patients, of whom one had hepatocellular carcinoma and two had cutaneous melanoma. The purpose of peripheral TCRbeta sequencing was to test whether ivuxolimab changed TCR sequence diversity and led to clonal T-cell expansion. The paper describes the monotherapy dose-escalation part (N of about 55 patients) of the phase I trial of ivuxolimab.

The full study reports these points: Clonal expansion of both CD4+ and CD8+ blood T cells was observed from baseline to week 6 at doses 0.1 to 3.0 mg/kg. After ivuxolimab, more expanded clones were found on average in CD8+ T cells than in CD4+ T cells. Antigen specificity was not determined for the clonally expanded peripheral T cells. In partial responders in the 0.1-3.0 mg/kg groups, normalized peripheral clonal expansion was found to be among the lowest, especially among CD8+ T cells. Low levels of normalized T-cell clonal expansion were also seen in some patients who did not respond.

The chain is made from TRBV6-5 and TRBJ1-5, with TRBD1 matching 9 junction bases. The sample consisted of CD4+ or CD8+ T cells sorted from blood, taken in a trial of the OX40 agonist ivuxolimab. The sequence was collected from an adult with an advanced solid tumor such as melanoma, head and neck, liver or kidney cancer. The CDR3 region reads CASIKGTGSQPQHF. The DNA sequence is TGTGCCAGCATCAAGGGGACAGGGAGTCAGCCCCAGCATTTT.